This T cell receptor beta chain was found in a study of CD8 T cells in Susac syndrome. Germline CDR1 is DFQATT and CDR2 is SNEGSKA (reference sequence). The CDR3 has 14 residues. The V segment lost 1 base and the J segment 2 bases; nucleotides outside the gene matches: 1. Random hexamers were used to reverse transcribe the RNA input (roughly 0.5 to 1 ug). TCRdb called the immunoSEQ multiplex PCR reads again in MiXCR, with one record for every CDR3 protein. The sample holds 250,000 or so distinct CDR3 sequences; 80% to 95% are singletons and the top ten take approximately 0.07%. The sequence derives from a human donor with multiple sclerosis. Sequenced material: CD4+ T cells from PBMCs. The chain couples TRBV20-1 to TRBJ1-4; 7 bases match TRBD1. CDR3 in amino acids: CSARGGGTNEKLFF. For the CDR3, the DNA is TGCAGTGCTAGAGGAGGGGGCACTAATGAAAAACTGTTTTTT.